The T cell receptor beta chain described here comes from a study of long-term antiretroviral therapy in people with HIV. Regarding the study as a whole: Before ART, certain clones expanded, and these dominated the repertoire at all time points. Adherence to ART, viral resistance and therapy changes lacked any data.

CDR1 and CDR2 from the germline V gene are WSHSY and SAAADI. The V end lost 7 bases, the J end lost 0 bases, and 14 bases lay between the germline ends. The CDR3 length is 15 residues. Survey-level immunoSEQ v3.0 assays were run. Libraries were prepared by immunoSEQ multiplex PCR; TCRdb keeps only in-frame clonotypes and omits some of them. The sample lists approximately 15,000 clones, just under 85% occurring once. Concerning this clone: Its antigen is as yet unknown.

None of the participants with HIV were treated outside the United States. This TCR was sampled from a man aged 40-55 years with HIV. The V gene is TRBV10-2, the J gene TRBJ2-3; D might be TRBD1 or TRBD2, each matching 5 bases. The specimen comprised unsorted PBMCs, sampled just before starting antiretroviral therapy. The DNA of the CDR3 is TGCGCCAGCACGTCGGGACCCGATAGCACAGATACGCAGTATTTT. Protein sequence: CASTSGPDSTDTQYF.